Each of the 32 T cell receptor beta chains below was sequenced from the same sample in a study of blood T cell repertoires in COVID-19 (dated by TCRdb to between 2020 and 2021). Library preparation used the immunoSEQ multiplex PCR assay. Imported from immuneACCESS, the table was reduced by TCRdb to in-frame sequences with V and J called. These copies leave out some clones; in studies compared against another copy, an unresolved V gene accounts for under half, and the cause of the remainder is not known. The sample profile shows 30,000 to 35,000 clones; about 87% of them were found once. Jointly, the top ten make up about 9.5% of the sample. Material for sequencing was peripheral blood. Source of these receptors: a man older than 75 with active COVID-19.

This sequence joins TRBV5-1 and TRBJ2-3; TRBD2 matches 12 bases. The CDR3 is 16 amino acids. Germline values: CDR1 SGHRS, CDR2 YFSETQ. The trim removed 4 bases at V and 0 bases at J, leaving 3 bases unmatched. Here the CDR3 reads CASSPGLAGSTDTQYF. CDR3 nucleotide sequence: TGCGCCAGCAGCCCCGGACTAGCGGGAAGCACAGATACGCAGTATTTT.

J is TRBJ1-1 and V is TRBV19, with a tentative D call TRBD1 (6 bases). Per the germline V gene, CDR1 is LNHDA and CDR2 is SQIVND (reference sequence). V lost 3 bases and J 1 base, leaving 9 bases between the germline ends. This CDR3 has 14 amino acids. CDR3 region: CASSIRQENTEAFF. For the CDR3, the DNA is TGTGCCAGTAGTATTCGACAGGAGAACACTGAAGCTTTCTTT.

The chain recombines TRBV3-1 (or the pseudogene TRBV3-2) with TRBJ2-7; unclear D gene. From germline, CDR1 is LGHDT and CDR2 YNNKEL (reference sequence). The V end lost 8 bases, the J end lost 6 bases, and 14 bases lay between the germline ends. The CDR3 sequence is 12 residues long. CDR3 coding DNA: TGTGCCAGCCTTTCGGGTGTCGGCGAGCAGTACTTC. Its translation is CASLSGVGEQYF.

V is TRBV19 and J is TRBJ2-3; 11 nucleotides line up with TRBD2. This CDR3 comprises 15 residues. The germline gives CDR1 LNHDA, CDR2 SQIVND (reference sequence). V lost 6 bases, J lost 6 bases, and 8 bases stayed unmatched. The CDR3 protein is CASRSLAGGRDTQYF. The CDR3, as DNA: TGTGCCAGTAGGTCGCTAGCGGGAGGCAGGGATACGCAGTATTTT.

CDR3 DNA: TGTGCCTGGGTCGACAGGCGTTTCTATGGCTACACCTTC. As protein: CAWVDRRFYGYTF. The V and J genes are TRBV30 and TRBJ1-2, with D perhaps TRBD1 (6 bases). CDR3 length equals 13 residues. Germline CDR1 reads GTSNPN; CDR2 reads SVGIG (reference sequence). The V end was cut by 5 bases, the J end by 4 bases, with 14 bases between.

V and J are TRBV2 and TRBJ1-2; unclear D gene. V was pared by 6 bases and J by 8 bases, with 10 bases between. The CDR3 extends over 11 amino acids. Germline CDR1 and CDR2: SNHLY and FYNNEI. This CDR3 is CASRSEGGYTF. In DNA form, the CDR3 reads TGTGCCAGCAGGTCGGAGGGCGGCTACACCTTC.

J is TRBJ2-1 and V is TRBV3-1 (or the pseudogene TRBV3-2); D uncertain. V was clipped by 0 bases and J by 13 bases, with 10 bases between them. Germline V gene data show CDR1 as LGHDT and CDR2 as YNNKEL (reference sequence). CDR3 length: 12 amino acids. The CDR3, as DNA: TGTGCCAGCAGCCAAGATACAATAACCCAGTTCTTC. It codes for CASSQDTITQFF.

The chain uses TRBV7-9 and TRBJ2-3; D gene ambiguous. V lost 1 base, J lost 6 bases, and 8 bases lay in between. The length of the CDR3 is 13 residues. In germline, CDR1 is SEHNR, CDR2 FQNEAQ (reference sequence). The CDR3 DNA reads TGTGCCAGCAGCTTAGGTCTACTTGATACGCAGTATTTT. This gives the protein CASSLGLLDTQYF.

CDR3 nucleotide sequence: TGTGCCAGCAGCTGGAAGACAGGGGGAAATGAAAAACTGTTTTTT. This encodes CASSWKTGGNEKLFF. The J gene is TRBJ1-4, the V gene TRBV7-2; 9 bases match TRBD1. The CDR3 is made up of 15 amino acids. Germline CDR1 reads SGHTA; CDR2 reads FQGNSA. V lost 4 bases, J lost 5 bases, and 5 bases stayed unmatched. Looking up the rest from reference TRBV7-2 and TRBJ1-4 gives the full variable domain: GAGVSQSPSNKVTEKGKDVELRCDPISGHTALYWYRQSLGQGLEFLIYFQGNSAPDKSGLPSDRFSAERTGGSVSTLTIQRTQQEDSAVYLCASSWKTGGNEKLFFGSGTQLSVL.

The rearrangement links TRBV9 to TRBJ2-3, with 15 bases that match TRBD2. The CDR3 has 17 residues. V dropped 3 bases and J dropped 0; count of bases not matched to a gene: 2. Looked up from germline, CDR1 is SGDLS and CDR2 is YYNGEE. The DNA of the CDR3 is TGTGCCAGCAGCGAGGGACTAGCGGGAGGTAGCACAGATACGCAGTATTTT. This sequence encodes CASSEGLAGGSTDTQYF.

V gene TRBV7-2 combines with J gene TRBJ1-5, with a tentative D call TRBD1 (5 bases). Trimming removed 4 bases from V and 0 bases from J, with 13 bases in between. The CDR3 is 16 residues long. Germline V CDR1 and CDR2: SGHTA, FQGNSA. The DNA for the CDR3 is TGTGCCAGCAGCTATGGGGCACCATATAGCAATCAGCCCCAGCATTTT. This encodes CASSYGAPYSNQPQHF.

V gene TRBV4-3 combines with J gene TRBJ2-3; 11 bases map to TRBD2. Germline V gene lookup returns CDR1 LGHNA and CDR2 YSLEER. The CDR3 runs 16 residues. Trimming took 4 bases from V and 3 from J; bases not matched to a gene: 6. The chain's CDR3 is CASSRLAGGGTDTQYF. For the CDR3, the DNA is TGCGCCAGCAGCCGCTTAGCGGGAGGGGGGACAGATACGCAGTATTTT.

The chain has TRBV7-9 and TRBJ1-4; weak D call: TRBD1 (5 bases). Germline CDR1 and CDR2: SEHNR and FQNEAQ (reference sequence). The CDR3 is 14 residues long. Trimming pared 3 bases from V and 5 bases from J, leaving 10 bases between. The DNA of the CDR3 is TGTGCCAGCAGCTTCGCTTCAGGGAATGAAAAACTGTTTTTT. It is translated as CASSFASGNEKLFF.

This clone was counted only a few times. This rearrangement joins TRBV7-9 to TRBJ1-1; no clear D gene. The CDR3 runs 13 residues. Germline V CDR1 and CDR2: SEHNR, FQNEAQ (reference sequence). V lost 1 base and J 8 bases, leaving 11 bases between the germline ends. Here the CDR3 DNA reads TGTGCCAGCAGCTTAGGGGCCACCACGGAAGCTTTCTTT. Amino acids: CASSLGATTEAFF.

This clone was detected once. The chain combines TRBV3-1 (or the pseudogene TRBV3-2) with TRBJ2-1, with 9 bases matching TRBD1. After removal of 5 bases from V and 8 bases from J, the junction contained 7 bases not matched to a gene. CDR3 length: 14 amino acids. Germline lookup yields CDR1 LGHDT and CDR2 YNNKEL (reference sequence). Written as DNA, the CDR3 is TGTGCCAGCAGCTCCGGGACAGGGAAATATGAGCAGTTCTTC. Protein sequence: CASSSGTGKYEQFF.

The chain combines TRBV11-2 with TRBJ2-1; TRBD2 aligns across 10 bases. The CDR3 totals 16 residues. Germline V gene lookup returns CDR1 SGHAT and CDR2 FQNNGV. V shed 5 bases and J 7 bases; nucleotides not matched to a gene: 11. The CDR3 spells CASSLTQAGGRNEQFF. In DNA, the CDR3 is TGTGCCAGCAGCCTAACTCAAGCGGGAGGGAGGAATGAGCAGTTCTTC. Using reference TRBV11-2 and TRBJ2-1 for the parts outside the CDR3, the full variable domain is EAGVAQSPRYKIIEKRQSVAFWCNPISGHATLYWYQQILGQGPKLLIQFQNNGVVDDSQLPKDRFSAERLKGVDSTLKIQPAKLEDSAVYLCASSLTQAGGRNEQFFGPGTRLTVL.

This clone has a handful of counts. This chain joins TRBV4-3 and TRBJ2-7; maybe TRBD1 (6 bases). V gave up 0 bases and J gave up 3 bases, with 21 bases separating them. Per germline, CDR1 LGHNA and CDR2 YSLEER. There are 18 residues in the CDR3. The CDR3 DNA sequence: TGCGCCAGCAGCCAAGAACTCGTATGGGGGCGGGCGGGCTACGAGCAGTACTTC. Translated, it gives CASSQELVWGRAGYEQYF.

The chain is built from TRBV7-9 and TRBJ2-7; D is perhaps TRBD2 (5 bases). The germline CDR1 and CDR2 sequences are SEHNR and FQNEAQ (reference sequence). The CDR3 loop spans 16 amino acids. Trimming removed 0 bases from V and 4 bases from J, with 16 bases in between. The DNA of the CDR3 is TGTGCCAGCAGCTTAGCGCAGGCGGGCTTAACTTACGAGCAGTACTTC. Translated, it gives CASSLAQAGLTYEQYF.

This clone was detected once. The CDR3 sequence is CAWSGQAGPVYEQYF. For the CDR3, the DNA is TGTGCCTGGAGTGGGCAGGCGGGGCCCGTCTACGAGCAGTACTTC. This chain uses TRBV30 with TRBJ2-7; possible D gene TRBD2, 6 bases. The CDR3 runs to 15 residues. V was pared by 1 base and J by 3 bases, with 16 bases between. Germline CDR1 is GTSNPN and CDR2 is SVGIG (reference sequence).

The chain joins TRBV3-1 (or the pseudogene TRBV3-2) to TRBJ1-2; 8 nucleotides match TRBD1. CDR1 and CDR2 from the germline V gene are LGHDT and YNNKEL (reference sequence). V lost 6 bases and J lost 7; bases outside the gene matches: 7. The CDR3 length is 13 residues. CDR3 in amino acids: CASRTQGGAGYTF. As DNA, the CDR3 is TGTGCCAGCAGAACACAGGGGGGAGCTGGCTACACCTTC.

This chain uses TRBV11-2 with TRBJ1-2; D perhaps matches TRBD1 (6 bases). V was shortened by 5 bases and J by 7 bases, with 14 bases between the two germline ends. The germline V gene has CDR1 SGHAT and CDR2 FQNNGV. This CDR3 is built from 13 residues. CDR3 protein: CASSQDRSSGYTF. The CDR3 nucleotides are TGTGCCAGCAGCCAGGACAGATCTTCTGGCTACACCTTC.

CDR3 bases: TGTGCCACAGGACAGGAACATCCGGGGACCCAGTACTTC. This translates into CATGQEHPGTQYF. J is TRBJ2-5 and V is TRBV28; 7 bases match TRBD1. From germline, CDR1 is MDHEN and CDR2 SYDVKM. The CDR3 has 13 residues. The ends lost 10 bases at V and 7 bases at J; junction bases unmatched: 12. The full variable domain, in which reference TRBV28 and TRBJ2-5 provide the parts outside the CDR3, is DVKVTQSSRYLVKRTGEKVFLECVQDMDHENMFWYRQDPGLGLRLIYFSYDVKMKEKGDIPEGYSVSREKKERFSLILESASTNQTSMYLCATGQEHPGTQYFGPGTRLLVL.

This chain uses TRBV27 with TRBJ1-2, with D possibly matching TRBD1 (6 bases). CDR1 is MNHEY and CDR2 is SMNVEV in the germline V gene (reference sequence). The V end was cut by 8 bases, the J end by 8 bases, with 21 bases between. This CDR3 contains 14 residues. The CDR3 DNA sequence: TGTGCCAGCCGGTCTATCGGCGCAGGGGACGGCTACACCTTC. Translation gives CASRSIGAGDGYTF.

This chain uses TRBV11-2 with TRBJ2-2, with TRBD2 matching over 9 bases. Germline V gives CDR1 SGHAT, CDR2 FQNNGV. This CDR3 contains 14 residues. Unmatched junction bases numbered 0, after V lost 2 bases and J lost 5 bases. Written as DNA, the CDR3 is TGTGCCAGCAGCTTACTAGCGGGAACCGGGGAGCTGTTTTTT. It is translated as CASSLLAGTGELFF.

The chain is built from TRBV28 and TRBJ1-2; tentative D call: TRBD1 (6 bases). Per the germline V gene, CDR1 is MDHEN and CDR2 is SYDVKM. This CDR3 has 12 residues. The V gene lost 6 bases and the J gene lost 4 bases, with 9 bases spanning the gap. CDR3 protein: CASSSGVYGYTF. The CDR3 DNA is TGTGCCAGCAGCTCAGGGGTCTATGGCTACACCTTC.

The chain carries TRBV28 and TRBJ2-5, with D possibly being TRBD2 (6 bases). CDR3 size: 15 residues. Germline V lookup: CDR1 MDHEN, CDR2 SYDVKM. V gave up 4 bases and J gave up 4 bases, with 16 bases separating them. CDR3: CASSSTGRGGETQYF. The CDR3 DNA sequence: TGTGCCAGCAGTTCCACGGGACGGGGAGGAGAGACCCAGTACTTC.

This clone was recorded a few times. The V gene is TRBV18, the J gene TRBJ2-7; 10 bases are shared with TRBD1. Looked up from germline, CDR1 is KGHSH and CDR2 is LQKENI. The CDR3 loop spans 16 amino acids. V lost 6 bases and J lost 3; bases outside the gene matches: 11. Written as DNA, the CDR3 is TGTGCCAGCTCGCTCGTCACCGGGACAGGGGACTACGAGCAGTACTTC. Protein sequence: CASSLVTGTGDYEQYF.

The gene calls are TRBV13 and TRBJ2-7; TRBD1 aligns across 7 bases. V lost 5 bases to trimming and J lost 0 bases; unmatched junction nucleotides: 1. Germline V CDR1 and CDR2: PRHDT, FYEKMQ (reference sequence). The CDR3 is 13 residues long. CDR3 residues: CASSDRVSYEQYF. The CDR3 DNA reads TGTGCCAGCAGCGACAGGGTCTCCTACGAGCAGTACTTC.

The chain joins TRBV28 to TRBJ2-1; tentatively, D is TRBD2 (5 bases). The germline V gene encodes CDR1 MDHEN and CDR2 SYDVKM. The CDR3 extends over 15 amino acids. Trimming took off 5 bases at V and 6 bases at J, with 17 bases between the two ends. The CDR3 nucleotides are TGTGCCAGCAGTCCTGCCCGACTACCGGGCAATGAGCAGTTCTTC. It encodes CASSPARLPGNEQFF.

The chain links TRBV30 to TRBJ1-4, with 7 bases aligning to TRBD1. Germline V gives CDR1 GTSNPN, CDR2 SVGIG (reference sequence). J was trimmed by 7 bases and V by 1 base; bases with no gene match: 3. The CDR3 spans 13 residues. The CDR3 bases are TGTGCCTGGAGTGGACAGGGACGTGAAAAACTGTTTTTT. This encodes CAWSGQGREKLFF.

J is TRBJ2-1 and V is TRBV7-9; 7 nucleotides agree with TRBD2. The germline gives CDR1 SEHNR, CDR2 FQNEAQ (reference sequence). CDR3 length: 18 amino acids. The junction had 14 bases not matched to a gene; V was cut back by 2 bases and J by 4 bases. The CDR3 region is CASSLFPREGFRYNEQFF. Here the CDR3 DNA reads TGTGCCAGCAGCTTATTCCCCAGGGAGGGTTTTCGGTACAATGAGCAGTTCTTC.

This clone appeared a single time. The chain joins TRBV6-5 to TRBJ1-1, with 8 bases fitting TRBD1. The CDR3 runs to 14 residues. Germline V lookup: CDR1 MNHEY, CDR2 SVGAGI. Trimming took 6 bases from V and 0 from J; bases not matched to a gene: 3. CDR3 in DNA: TGTGCCAGCAGGAGACAGGGGATGAACACTGAAGCTTTCTTT. It is translated as CASRRQGMNTEAFF.